Listed here are 19 T cell receptor beta chains from one sample, sequenced in a study of T-cell memory formation after mild COVID-19. TCRdb ran MiXCR on the 5' RACE reads and lists one entry per CDR3 protein. Here the sample spans around 340,000 distinct CDR3 sequences, under 25% being singletons. Sequencing was done on a sample of PBMCs or a T cell subset sorted from them (not recorded which). These receptors were obtained from an adult woman who had mild COVID-19 (a few samples of this study predate the infection). Cell type and time point are not known.

A few counts support this clonotype. This chain joins TRBV4-1 and TRBJ1-1; D remains ambiguous. This CDR3 comprises 15 residues. CDR1 and CDR2 from the germline V gene are MGHRA and YSYEKL. The V and J ends lost 5 bases and 4 bases respectively, with 17 bases between them. Here the CDR3 DNA reads TGCGCCAGCAGCGATTTCCGCCGGTCGGTCACTGAAGCTTTCTTT. This encodes CASSDFRRSVTEAFF.

The chain has TRBV10-3 and TRBJ2-1; the D is unclear. The CDR3 sequence is 12 residues long. Germline V lookup: CDR1 ENHRY, CDR2 SYGVKD. Trimming took 2 bases from V and 8 from J, leaving 7 bases between them. CDR3 DNA: TGTGCCATCAGTGAGGGCCTATATGAGCAGTTCTTC. Amino acids: CAISEGLYEQFF.

This clonotype has just a few counts. This rearrangement joins TRBV20-1 to TRBJ2-3; weak D call: TRBD2 (5 bases). This CDR3 is 13 amino acids long. The ends were cut back, 3 bases at V and 3 bases at J, with 10 bases in the middle. Germline-derived CDR1 and CDR2 are DFQATT and SNEGSKA (reference sequence). The CDR3 DNA follows: TGCAGTGCTAGGGAGGATGGAACAGATACGCAGTATTTT. Translating gives CSAREDGTDTQYF.

This clonotype was seen a few times. The rearrangement uses TRBV2 and TRBJ2-7; D possibly corresponds to TRBD2 (7 bases). The CDR3 is 18 amino acids. The V end lost 4 bases, the J end lost 0 bases, and 22 bases lay between the germline ends. Germline V gives CDR1 SNHLY, CDR2 FYNNEI. DNA for the CDR3: TGTGCCAGCAGTGCGGGGGCCTTGGGAGGGAAAAGCTCCTACGAGCAGTACTTC. Protein sequence: CASSAGALGGKSSYEQYF. The full variable domain, completed using reference TRBV2 and TRBJ2-7, is EPEVTQTPSHQVTQMGQEVILRCVPISNHLYFYWYRQILGQKVEFLVSFYNNEISEKSEIFDDQFSVERPDGSNFTLKIRSTKLEDSAMYFCASSAGALGGKSSYEQYFGPGTRLTVT.

In its sample, this clonotype was seen a few times. This chain connects TRBV10-3 to TRBJ2-7; TRBD1 matches 7 bases. Losses at the gene ends were 5 bases for V and 0 bases for J; bases not matched to a gene: 7. Per the germline V gene, CDR1 is ENHRY and CDR2 is SYGVKD. The CDR3 extends over 15 amino acids. This CDR3 is CAISPGTEFSYEQYF. In DNA, the CDR3 is TGTGCCATCAGTCCCGGGACAGAGTTCTCCTACGAGCAGTACTTC.

V gene TRBV5-1 combines with J gene TRBJ1-1, with D perhaps matching TRBD1 (6 bases). Germline values: CDR1 SGHRS, CDR2 YFSETQ. Trimming stripped 2 bases from V and 4 bases from J, with 15 bases between. CDR3 length: 15 residues. The CDR3 nucleotides read TGCGCCAGCAGCTTCCTCGACAGGTACGGCACTGAAGCTTTCTTT. It yields the protein CASSFLDRYGTEAFF.

This rearrangement joins TRBV29-1 to TRBJ2-7; D possibly uses TRBD1 or TRBD2 (6 bases each). The CDR3 length is 13 residues. V lost 6 bases and J 0 bases, leaving 12 bases between the germline ends. Germline CDR1 reads SQVTM; CDR2 reads ANQGSEA. CDR3 region: CSVRGGNSYEQYF. The CDR3 DNA sequence: TGCAGCGTCCGAGGGGGGAACTCCTACGAGCAGTACTTC.

The CDR3 region is CASSFLSGTSVIQYF. CDR3 DNA sequence: TGTGCCAGCAGCTTTCTATCCGGGACTAGCGTCATTCAGTACTTC. V and J are TRBV7-8 and TRBJ2-4; 10 nucleotides align to TRBD2. The V segment lost 3 bases and the J segment 9 bases; nucleotides outside the gene matches: 8. CDR1 is SGHVS, CDR2 FQNEAQ, per germline. CDR3 size: 15 residues. Complete variable domain (other parts from reference TRBV7-8 and TRBJ2-4): GAGVSQSPRYKVAKRGQDVALRCDPISGHVSLFWYQQALGQGPEFLTYFQNEAQLDKSGLPSDRFFAERPEGSVSTLKIQRTQQEDSAVYLCASSFLSGTSVIQYFGAGTRLSVL.

The chain has TRBV12-3 or TRBV12-4 and TRBJ2-3; no firm D call. Trimming cost V 6 bases and J 5 bases, with 12 bases left between them. This CDR3 is built from 13 residues. This CDR3 reads CASRPASGDTQYF. Here the CDR3 DNA reads TGTGCCAGCAGGCCCGCAAGTGGAGATACGCAGTATTTT.

The chain uses TRBV6-4 and TRBJ2-1; 7 bases are a match to TRBD2. Germline lookup yields CDR1 MRHNA and CDR2 SNTAGT. There are 15 residues in the CDR3. The junction had 11 bases not matched to a gene; V was cut back by 5 bases and J by 7 bases. CDR3 sequence: CASSRSSGAQNEQFF. In nucleotides, the CDR3 is TGTGCCAGCAGTCGGTCGAGCGGGGCTCAGAATGAGCAGTTCTTC.

The chain couples TRBV15 to TRBJ2-3; 9 bases are a match to TRBD1. The junction had 4 bases not matched to a gene; V was cut back by 3 bases and J by 6 bases. The CDR3 loop spans 14 amino acids. The germline gives CDR1 LNHNV, CDR2 YYDKDF (reference sequence). This CDR3 reads CATSRDRGADTQYF. The DNA of the CDR3 is TGTGCCACCAGCAGGGACAGGGGTGCGGATACGCAGTATTTT.

The V and J genes are TRBV12-3 or TRBV12-4 and TRBJ2-3; D is ambiguous. CDR3 length: 12 amino acids. Trimming stripped 6 bases from V and 5 bases from J, with 9 bases between. CDR3 bases: TGTGCCAGCAGGCCTCCGGGAGATACGCAGTATTTT. Translating it yields CASRPPGDTQYF.

This clonotype showed up just a few times. The genes are TRBV12-3 or TRBV12-4 and TRBJ1-1; the D gene is possibly TRBD1 (5 bases). Trimming removed 4 bases from V and 5 bases from J, with 11 bases in between. The CDR3 totals 13 residues. This CDR3 is CASSSAGGTEAFF. CDR3 in DNA: TGTGCCAGCAGTTCGGCCGGGGGGACTGAAGCTTTCTTT.

This chain's CDR3 is CASSPLPDEEAFF. The CDR3 DNA sequence: TGTGCCAGCAGCCCCCTTCCGGACGAAGAAGCTTTCTTT. The chain recombines TRBV7-6 with TRBJ1-1; D gene uncertain. V was cut by 5 bases and J by 8 bases, with 15 bases left in between. Germline V gene lookup returns CDR1 SGHVS and CDR2 FNYEAQ. This CDR3 comprises 13 residues.

This clonotype was seen ten or more times. The CDR3 region is CASSPGRAKNIQYF. The CDR3 coding sequence is TGTGCCAGCAGTCCCGGCCGAGCCAAAAACATTCAGTACTTC. The chain employs TRBV25-1 and TRBJ2-4; no definite D call. CDR1 and CDR2 from the germline V gene are MGHDK and SYGVNS. V was clipped by 5 bases and J by 0 bases, with 8 bases between them. The length of the CDR3 is 14 residues.

The rearrangement joins TRBV12-3 or TRBV12-4 to TRBJ2-1; no firm D call. With 5 bases removed from V and 9 bases from J, the gap between germline ends came to 8 bases. The CDR3 has 11 amino acids. The CDR3 loop reads CASSKRTEQFF. The CDR3 nucleotides are TGTGCCAGCAGTAAACGGACTGAGCAGTTCTTC.

The rearrangement joins TRBV11-2 to TRBJ2-2; D gene ambiguous. Deletions cut 8 bases from V and 4 bases from J, with 8 bases between. Germline V gene data show CDR1 as SGHAT and CDR2 as FQNNGV. The CDR3 is 12 residues long. The CDR3 is CASLGITGELFF. The CDR3 DNA is TGTGCCAGCCTTGGGATCACCGGGGAGCTGTTTTTT.

The chain combines TRBV5-1 with TRBJ2-1; possibly TRBD2 for D (6 bases). V dropped 4 bases and J dropped 0 bases, with 14 bases sitting between them. CDR3 length equals 16 residues. CDR1 SGHRS and CDR2 YFSETQ come from the germline V gene. The CDR3: CASSNRDLSSYNEQFF. CDR3 nucleotides: TGCGCCAGCAGCAACCGGGACTTGAGCTCCTACAATGAGCAGTTCTTC. Full variable domain (outside the CDR3, taken from reference TRBV5-1 and TRBJ2-1): KAGVTQTPRYLIKTRGQQVTLSCSPISGHRSVSWYQQTPGQGLQFLFEYFSETQRNKGNFPGRFSGRQFSNSRSEMNVSTLELGDSALYLCASSNRDLSSYNEQFFGPGTRLTVL.

This clonotype was observed a handful of times. CDR3 sequence reads: CASSYGRGVYGYTF. The DNA of the CDR3 is TGTGCCAGCAGTTATGGAAGGGGAGTCTATGGCTACACCTTC. V is TRBV12-3 or TRBV12-4 and J is TRBJ1-2, with a weak D call TRBD1 (5 bases). This CDR3 region has 14 residues. The V and J ends lost 4 bases and 4 bases respectively, with 13 bases between them.